Sequencing of this TCR beta chain was carried out in a study of blood T cell repertoires in COVID-19. For the study at large: COVID-19 samples collected from the United States, Italy and Spain covered acute and convalescent phases. The analysed material was cDNA or gDNA that came from T cells, B-cell-depleted T cells, or PBMCs.

Per the original methods: From reference gene primer amplification, estimates of nucleated cell counts were derived. Sequencing was performed with immunoSEQ multiplex PCR; in TCRdb, only in-frame clones are kept and a portion is missing. The V and J calls and clone size come from that table; D and trimming were worked out from the DNA. The data show 120,000 or so clones, with approximately 88% seen just once and around 12% held by the top ten. With V trimmed by 4 bases and J by 3 bases, 10 bases remained unmatched. CDR1 and CDR2 from the germline V gene are LGHDT and YNNKEL (reference sequence). This CDR3 has 16 residues.

Sequenced input: peripheral blood. The chain links TRBV3-1 (or the pseudogene TRBV3-2) to TRBJ2-3; TRBD1 agrees at 7 bases. This clonotype was obtained from a woman younger than 45 who had recovered from COVID-19. The CDR3 sequence: CASSPRGRGLTDTQYF. The CDR3 DNA follows: TGTGCCAGCAGCCCCAGGGGCAGGGGGTTAACAGATACGCAGTATTTT.